This TCR beta chain was sequenced in a study of STAT3 mutations in large granular lymphocyte leukemia. Background on the study: Over half of T-LGLL patients had one or more immunosuppressive regimens.

Study-wide points: Every T-LGLL patient had at least one immunodominant TCRbeta clonotype. Some patients had dominant TCR clones larger than their STAT3 mutant burden. Some patients had persisting codominant clonotypes that could mask small clones. Variable sampling intervals and differing treatment regimens complicated linking therapy response to TCR clonal burden changes.

V gave up 7 bases and J gave up 5 bases, with 18 bases separating them. From germline, CDR1 is LNHDA and CDR2 SQIVND (reference sequence). The CDR3 contains 15 residues. Assay used: immunoSEQ multiplex PCR; TCRdb lists only in-frame clones, some missing. The data contain approximately 5,900 clones, roughly 86% of them singletons. Comments on this clone: The antigen is unknown.

This receptor was obtained from a human donor with T large granular lymphocyte leukemia. Some clones in this sample may be carry-over from other donors' samples. Sequencing used PBMCs. The genes are TRBV19 and TRBJ1-3; D is perhaps TRBD1 (5 bases). CDR3 sequence reads: CASTPRQGTRNTIYF. The CDR3 nucleotides read TGTGCCAGTACCCCTCGGCAGGGCACTCGAAACACCATATATTTT.